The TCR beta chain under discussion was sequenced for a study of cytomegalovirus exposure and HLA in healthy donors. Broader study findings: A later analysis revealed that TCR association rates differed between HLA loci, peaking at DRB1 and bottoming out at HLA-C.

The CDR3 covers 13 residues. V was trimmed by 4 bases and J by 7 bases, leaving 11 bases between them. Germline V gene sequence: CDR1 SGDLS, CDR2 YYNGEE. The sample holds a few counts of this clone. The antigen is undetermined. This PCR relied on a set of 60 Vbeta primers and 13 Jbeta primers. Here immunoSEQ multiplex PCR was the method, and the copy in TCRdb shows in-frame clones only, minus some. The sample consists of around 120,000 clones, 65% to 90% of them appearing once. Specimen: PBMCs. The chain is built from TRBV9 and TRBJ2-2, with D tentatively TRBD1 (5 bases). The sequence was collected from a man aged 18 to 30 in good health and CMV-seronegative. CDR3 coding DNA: TGTGCCAGCAGCTCGCAGGGTTTCGGGGAGCTGTTTTTT. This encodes CASSSQGFGELFF.